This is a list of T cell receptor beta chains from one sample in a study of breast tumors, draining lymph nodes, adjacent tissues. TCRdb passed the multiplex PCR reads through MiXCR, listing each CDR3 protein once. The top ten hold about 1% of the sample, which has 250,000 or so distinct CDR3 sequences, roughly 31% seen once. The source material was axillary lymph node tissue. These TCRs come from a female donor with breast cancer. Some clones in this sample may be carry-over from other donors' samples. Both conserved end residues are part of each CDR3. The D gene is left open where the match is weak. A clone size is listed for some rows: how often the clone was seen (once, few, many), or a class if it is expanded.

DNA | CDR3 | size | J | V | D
TGTGCCAGCAGCCGCGGACAAACCTCTGGGGCCAACGTCCTGACTTTC | CASSRGQTSGANVLTF | many | TRBJ2-6 | TRBV12-3/TRBV12-4 | NA
TGTGCCAGCAGTCACTCGGACAGGGGAGAGACCCAGTACTTC | CASSHSDRGETQYF | few | TRBJ2-5 | TRBV6-5 | TRBD1
TGTGCCAGCAGGGGACAGGGAATGCGGGAGACCCAGTACTTC | CASRGQGMRETQYF | few | TRBJ2-5 | TRBV28 | TRBD1
TGCAGTGCTCCTCGGACTAGCACAGATGAGCAGTTCTTC | CSAPRTSTDEQFF | many | TRBJ2-1 | TRBV20-1 | TRBD2
TGTGCCAGCAGCCACGCGGGGGGATCTGGCGAGCAGTACTTC | CASSHAGGSGEQYF | NA | TRBJ2-7 | TRBV12-3/TRBV12-4 | TRBD2
TGTGCCAGCAGCTTAGGGATAGCGGGACTCACAGATACGCAGTTCTTC | CASSLGIAGLTDTQFF | NA | TRBJ2-1 | TRBV7-9 | TRBD2
TGCAGTGCTAGGAGTGCAGGGGGGGAGACCCAGTACTTC | CSARSAGGETQYF | many | TRBJ2-5 | TRBV20-1 | NA
TGCAGTGCACCGGGACTAGCGGGAGGGCTAAGCACAGATACGCAGTATTTT | CSAPGLAGGLSTDTQYF | many | TRBJ2-3 | TRBV20-1 | TRBD2
TGCAGTGCTTCGGATTACAGGGGATCGGGGCAAGAGACCCAGTACTTC | CSASDYRGSGQETQYF | many | TRBJ2-5 | TRBV20-1 | TRBD1
TGTGCCAGCAGGGGTTCCGGATCTTCGATCCGAACCAAGCAGTTCTTC | CASRGSGSSIRTKQFF | NA | TRBJ2-1 | TRBV12-3/TRBV12-4 | NA
TGTGCCAGTACCGCAGGACTAGCGGGTTCGTGGGATACGCAGTATTTT | CASTAGLAGSWDTQYF | many | TRBJ2-3 | TRBV19 | TRBD2
TGCGCCAGCAGTGAGAGATCCGAAGGAGGCTACACCTTC | CASSERSEGGYTF | medium-sized | TRBJ1-2 | TRBV10-2 | NA
TGTGCCAGCAGTGAACCCCAGCCCCAGCATTTT | CASSEPQPQHF | many | TRBJ1-5 | TRBV6-1 | NA
TGTGCCAGCAGTTTTAACCAGGGGCGCGCAGATACGCAGTATTTT | CASSFNQGRADTQYF | many | TRBJ2-3 | TRBV12-3/TRBV12-4 | NA
TGTGCCAGCAGCTTTATTAACACCATATATTTT | CASSFINTIYF | many | TRBJ1-3 | TRBV11-3 | NA
TGCAGTGCTAGATCTCAGGGCAATGAGCAGTTCTTC | CSARSQGNEQFF | many | TRBJ2-1 | TRBV20-1 | NA
TGTGCCAGCAGCCAAGTTTCCGGTCCGGCCCTCCACTTT | CASSQVSGPALHF | many | TRBJ1-6 | TRBV3-1 | NA
TGTGCCAGCAGCTTGGACAGGAGTCTCACAGATACGCAGCATTTT | CASSLDRSLTDTQHF | NA | TRBJ1-5 | TRBV5-4 | NA
TGTGCCAGCAGCCATCTGGGACTAGCCAAAGATACGCAGTATTTT | CASSHLGLAKDTQYF | NA | TRBJ2-3 | TRBV3-1 | TRBD2
TGCAGCGTTTTGGAGTCCGAGCATTTT | CSVLESEHF | NA | TRBJ1-5 | TRBV29-1 | NA
TGTGCCAGCTCACCTCGGGGAGACCGCACAGATACGCAGTATTTT | CASSPRGDRTDTQYF | NA | TRBJ2-3 | TRBV18 | NA
TGTGCCATCAGTGAGTCAGGGAATCAGCTCCAGCATTTT | CAISESGNQLQHF | many | TRBJ1-5 | TRBV10-3 | NA
TGCAGTGCTAGAGCGGCGGGAGTTCATGAGCAGTACTTC | CSARAAGVHEQYF | many | TRBJ2-7 | TRBV20-1 | TRBD2
TGTGCCAGCAGCTTAGATCCCGTAAACACTGAAGCTTTCTTT | CASSLDPVNTEAFF | NA | TRBJ1-1 | TRBV7-6 | NA
TGTGCCAGCAGCTTAAGGGCAAGTAGCTACAATGAGCAGTTCTTC | CASSLRASSYNEQFF | many | TRBJ2-1 | TRBV7-2 | NA
TGCAGCGTTATCAGGAGTACCTACGAGCAGTACTTC | CSVIRSTYEQYF | many | TRBJ2-7 | TRBV29-1 | NA
TGCGCCAGCAGCTTGGAAAGCGGGAGAAGCACCGGGGAGCTGTTTTTT | CASSLESGRSTGELFF | many | TRBJ2-2 | TRBV5-1 | TRBD2
TGTGCCAGCAGCCAAGATGGTCCCACTAAGGACGAGCAGTACTTC | CASSQDGPTKDEQYF | many | TRBJ2-7 | TRBV4-2 | NA
TGTGCCAGCAGTAATAGTGAAAAACTGTTTTTT | CASSNSEKLFF | NA | TRBJ1-4 | TRBV6-5 | NA
TGTGCCAGCAGCACAAACAGGGCAGCGTCTGGGGCCAACGTCCTGACTTTC | CASSTNRAASGANVLTF | few | TRBJ2-6 | TRBV5-4 | NA
TGTGCCAGCTCACCAACCCCGTTAGGCACGTCGGGAAACACCATATATTTT | CASSPTPLGTSGNTIYF | NA | TRBJ1-3 | TRBV18 | NA
TGTGCCAGCAGCCCCGGCGACTCGCGGGAGTCTGCCGGGGAGCTGTTTTTT | CASSPGDSRESAGELFF | NA | TRBJ2-2 | TRBV5-5 | TRBD2
TGTGCCAGCAGTTACGGGCCAGGGAATGGCTACACCTTC | CASSYGPGNGYTF | many | TRBJ1-2 | TRBV6-5 | NA
TGTGCCTGGAGTAGGACAGGGCTGAGGGAGCAGTACTTC | CAWSRTGLREQYF | NA | TRBJ2-7 | TRBV30 | TRBD1
NA | CSASKRTRGLFFGSGTQHF | NA | TRBJ1-5 | TRBV20-1 | NA
TGTGCCAGCAGTCCACTAGCGGATTATAATGAGCAGTTCTTC | CASSPLADYNEQFF | NA | TRBJ2-1 | TRBV6-6 | TRBD2
TGCAGTGCTAGAGATGGAAGGGACACTGAAGCTTTCTTT | CSARDGRDTEAFF | few | TRBJ1-1 | TRBV20-1 | NA
TGTGCCAGCGGCGTAGAGGGGGGCCGAGAGACCCAGTACTTC | CASGVEGGRETQYF | NA | TRBJ2-5 | TRBV9 | NA
TGTGCCAGCAGGACGCCCGGGACTAGCGGGACGAATGAGCAGTTCTTC | CASRTPGTSGTNEQFF | many | TRBJ2-1 | TRBV2 | TRBD2
TGTGCCAGCAGTTTAGGGGACGGCAGATACAATGAGCAGTTCTTC | CASSLGDGRYNEQFF | many | TRBJ2-1 | TRBV12-3/TRBV12-4 | NA
TGCGCCAGCAGTGAGGGGATAGCGGGAGTGGGTTACAATGAGCAGTTCTTC | CASSEGIAGVGYNEQFF | many | TRBJ2-1 | TRBV10-1 | TRBD2
TGTGCCAGCACCGATAGCGGGAGATTCTACAATGAGCAGTTCTTC | CASTDSGRFYNEQFF | few | TRBJ2-1 | TRBV6-6 | TRBD2
TGTGCCAGCAAGGGACCGGGAGGGCCGGGAAATGAGCAGTTCTTC | CASKGPGGPGNEQFF | few | TRBJ2-1 | TRBV5-4 | TRBD2
TGTGCTAGTGGTCTCTCCTATAGCGGGAGAGGCACCGGGGAGCTGTTTTTT | CASGLSYSGRGTGELFF | many | TRBJ2-2 | TRBV12-5 | TRBD2
TGTGCCAGCAGTTACGGGACTAGCGGGAACAAAGAGACCCAGTACTTC | CASSYGTSGNKETQYF | NA | TRBJ2-5 | TRBV6-5 | TRBD2
TGTGCCAGCAGTTCGGAGCGAACCTACAATGAGCAGTTCTTC | CASSSERTYNEQFF | NA | TRBJ2-1 | TRBV28 | NA
TGTGCCAGCCAGGGGGAGAACACTGAAGCTTTCTTT | CASQGENTEAFF | few | TRBJ1-1 | TRBV7-6 | TRBD1
TGTGCCAGCAGCCTGACCGGTGGTTCGGGCACAGATACGCAGTATTTT | CASSLTGGSGTDTQYF | many | TRBJ2-3 | TRBV9 | NA
TGCGCCAGCAGTGTGAACCAAGAGACCCAGTACTTC | CASSVNQETQYF | many | TRBJ2-5 | TRBV10-2 | NA
TGCAGTGCTGCCCCGGGCAGCTACGAGCAGTACTTC | CSAAPGSYEQYF | many | TRBJ2-7 | TRBV20-1 | NA
TGTGCCAGCAGCCCCGGGGGGATGTACGAGCAGTACTTC | CASSPGGMYEQYF | many | TRBJ2-7 | TRBV7-8 | TRBD2
TGTGCCAGCCAACAATACGGGGGACCCACCTACGAGCAGTACTTC | CASQQYGGPTYEQYF | many | TRBJ2-7 | TRBV2 | NA
TGTGCCAGCAGCGTAGTCGTCAGGGCGCCAAACACCATATATTTT | CASSVVVRAPNTIYF | NA | TRBJ1-3 | TRBV9 | NA